This record looks at one TCR beta chain sequence and its context. The target antigen is unknown. The data originate from a study of cytomegalovirus exposure and HLA in healthy donors. About the study: Early released data comprised some 85 million unique TCRs from HLA-typed donors. Assignment to the Caucasian-associated ancestry cluster applied to about 80% of the approximately 400 genotyped donors. Study-wide findings and caveats: The authors later found TCR association rates varying by HLA locus, with DRB1 most and HLA-C fewest. In a later analysis, at a false discovery rate of 0.05, roughly 17,000 TCR beta sequences matched HLA alleles.

Trimming shortened V by 0 bases and J by 1 base, and 12 bases separated the two germline ends. This CDR3 comprises 16 residues. Germline assignment: CDR1 SGDLS and CDR2 YYNGEE. PCR amplification relied on 60 Vbeta primers (plus 13 Jbeta primers). Libraries were prepared by immunoSEQ multiplex PCR; TCRdb keeps only in-frame clonotypes and omits some of them. This sample has 150,000 to 200,000 clones, with about four fifths found just once. V gene TRBV9 combines with J gene TRBJ2-3, with D possibly being TRBD2 (6 bases). Sequences were obtained from PBMCs. The origin of this receptor is a woman between 50 and 59 years old in good health and CMV-seronegative. The CDR3 loop reads CASSVALLAGTDTQYF. CDR3 DNA sequence: TGTGCCAGCAGCGTAGCTCTGTTAGCGGGCACAGATACGCAGTATTTT.